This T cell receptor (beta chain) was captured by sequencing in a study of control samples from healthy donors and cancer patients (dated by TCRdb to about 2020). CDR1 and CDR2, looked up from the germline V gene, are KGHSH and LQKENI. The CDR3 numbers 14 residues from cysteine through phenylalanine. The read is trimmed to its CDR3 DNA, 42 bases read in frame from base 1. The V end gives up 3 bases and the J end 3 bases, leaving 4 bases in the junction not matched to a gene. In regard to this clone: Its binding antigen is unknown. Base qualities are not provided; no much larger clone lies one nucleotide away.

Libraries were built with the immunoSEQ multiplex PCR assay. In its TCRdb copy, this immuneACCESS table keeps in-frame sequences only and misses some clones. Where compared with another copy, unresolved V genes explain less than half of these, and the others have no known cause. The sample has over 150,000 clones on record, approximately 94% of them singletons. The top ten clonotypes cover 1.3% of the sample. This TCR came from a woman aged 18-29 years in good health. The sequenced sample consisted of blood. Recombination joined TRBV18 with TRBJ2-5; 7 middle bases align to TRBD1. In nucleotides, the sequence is TGTGCCAGCTCACCCGGTGGACAGGAAGAGACCCAGTACTTC. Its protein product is CASSPGGQEETQYF. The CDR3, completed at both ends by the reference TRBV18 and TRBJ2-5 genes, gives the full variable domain NAGVMQNPRHLVRRRGQEARLRCSPMKGHSHVYWYRQLPEEGLKFMVYLQKENIIDESGMPKERFSAEFPKEGPSILRIQQVVRGDSAAYFCASSPGGQEETQYFGPGTRLLVL.